A single TCR beta chain is shown here with its context. A library of TCRbeta sequences, prepared with unique molecular identifiers, was generated. TCRdb itself ran the PCR reads through MiXCR, one entry per CDR3 protein. Altogether about 640,000 distinct CDR3 sequences are present, around 17% being singletons, with the ten largest covering approximately 1%. This record belongs to a study of T-cell reconstitution after alpha-beta-depleted transplantation in children. V shed 5 bases, J shed 3 bases, and the junction held 14 bases outside the gene matches. CDR3 size: 17 residues. This TCR derives from a human donor who donated a stem cell graft to a child with acute myeloid leukemia. The chain uses TRBV12-3 or TRBV12-4 and TRBJ2-7; 9 bases fit TRBD1. The sample in question was PBMCs from the stem cell graft donor, obtained from the stem cell graft. The CDR3 DNA reads TGTGCCAGCAGTCCAGTACAGGGACAGGGAAGGTTCTACGAGCAGTACTTC. It encodes CASSPVQGQGRFYEQYF.